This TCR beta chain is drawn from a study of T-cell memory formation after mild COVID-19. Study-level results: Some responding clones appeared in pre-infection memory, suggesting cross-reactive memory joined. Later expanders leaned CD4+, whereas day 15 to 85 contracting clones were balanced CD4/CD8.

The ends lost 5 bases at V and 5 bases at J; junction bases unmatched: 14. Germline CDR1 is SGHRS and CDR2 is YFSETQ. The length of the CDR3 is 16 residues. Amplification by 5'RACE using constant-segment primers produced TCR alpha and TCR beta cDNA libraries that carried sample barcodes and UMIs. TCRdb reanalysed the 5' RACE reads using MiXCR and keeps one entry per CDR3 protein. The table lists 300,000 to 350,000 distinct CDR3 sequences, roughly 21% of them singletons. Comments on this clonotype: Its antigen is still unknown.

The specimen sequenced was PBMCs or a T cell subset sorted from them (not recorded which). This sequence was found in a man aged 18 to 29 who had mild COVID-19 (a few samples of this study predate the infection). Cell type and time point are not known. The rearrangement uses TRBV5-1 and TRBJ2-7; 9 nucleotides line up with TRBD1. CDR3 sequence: CASRKPPGQGPNEQYF. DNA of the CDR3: TGCGCCAGCAGAAAACCTCCGGGACAGGGACCCAACGAGCAGTACTTC.